Listed here is a single TCR beta chain. The target antigen is unknown. Trimming took 6 bases from V and 5 from J; bases not matched to a gene: 21. CDR1 and CDR2 (germline): KGHSH, LQKENI. CDR3 size: 19 residues. The PCR used 60 Vbeta and 13 Jbeta primers. Sequencing was performed with immunoSEQ multiplex PCR; in TCRdb, only in-frame clones are kept and a portion is missing. Of some 110,000 clones in the sample, over 60% were seen once. The sample is drawn from a study of cytomegalovirus exposure and HLA in healthy donors. Study-wide background: Earlier, 200 million or so T cells were analyzed, and over 95 million unique TCR beta sequences were found among them. Genotyping of some 400 donors showed that around 81% belonged to the Caucasian-associated ancestry cluster.

Study-wide results and caveats: There were some public TCRs occurring in many donors, but most TCR sequences were rare.

When sampled, the donors appeared nominally healthy, though they likely had unrecorded immune exposures. The TCR was taken from a woman between 18 and 29 years old in good health and CMV-seropositive. The chain employs TRBV18 and TRBJ1-5, with 8 nucleotides matching TRBD1. Material for sequencing was PBMCs. This CDR3 reads CASSLGRTGKGQFYQPQHF. For the CDR3, the DNA is TGTGCCAGCTCGCTCGGGCGGACAGGGAAGGGGCAGTTTTATCAGCCCCAGCATTTT.